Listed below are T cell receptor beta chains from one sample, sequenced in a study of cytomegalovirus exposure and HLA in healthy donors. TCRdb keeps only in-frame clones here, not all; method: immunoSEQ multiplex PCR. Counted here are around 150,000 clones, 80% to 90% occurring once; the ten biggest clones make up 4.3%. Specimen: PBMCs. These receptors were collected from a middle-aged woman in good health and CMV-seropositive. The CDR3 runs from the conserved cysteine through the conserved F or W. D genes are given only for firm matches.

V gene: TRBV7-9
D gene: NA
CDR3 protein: CASSLHGPRGDDSGNTIYF

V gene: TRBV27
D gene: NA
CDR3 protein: CASSFLGGPYTDTQYF

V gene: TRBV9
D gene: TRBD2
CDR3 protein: CASSVEVTSLRTSSYNEQFF

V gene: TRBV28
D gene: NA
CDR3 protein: CASRGTNYGYTF

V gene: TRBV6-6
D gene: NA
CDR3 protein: CASSLSGLSTNNEQFF

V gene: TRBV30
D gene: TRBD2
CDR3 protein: CAWSSGKGGEQYF

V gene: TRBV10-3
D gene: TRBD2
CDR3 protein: CAISRASGSNEQFF

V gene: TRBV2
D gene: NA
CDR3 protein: CASSEQGVSYEQYF

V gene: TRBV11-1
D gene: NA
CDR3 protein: CASSLLAPMGEQYF

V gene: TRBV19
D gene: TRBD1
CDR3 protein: CASSLQGANTEAFF

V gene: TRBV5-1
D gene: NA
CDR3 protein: CASSFESEQYF

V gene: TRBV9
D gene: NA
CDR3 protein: CASSGGTETYNEQFF

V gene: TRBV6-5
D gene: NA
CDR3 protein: CASSYRFLTGGAEKYF

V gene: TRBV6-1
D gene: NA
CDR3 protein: CASSVRRGAWEQYF

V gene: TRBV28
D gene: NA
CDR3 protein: CASRTGTVNTEAFF

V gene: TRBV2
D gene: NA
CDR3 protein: CASSGHIYGYTF

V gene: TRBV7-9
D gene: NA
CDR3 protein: CASSKGDNEQFF

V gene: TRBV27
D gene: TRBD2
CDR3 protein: CASSPLAGESSYEQYF

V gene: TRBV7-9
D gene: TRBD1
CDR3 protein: CASSLTGQDHTGELFF

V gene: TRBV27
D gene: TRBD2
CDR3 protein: CASSSISGISYNEQFF

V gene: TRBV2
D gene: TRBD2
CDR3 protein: CASSPAGGGETQYF

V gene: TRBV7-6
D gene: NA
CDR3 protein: CASSSTQGGGYEQYF

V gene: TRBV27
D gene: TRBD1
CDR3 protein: CASSLLSGGFTGELFF

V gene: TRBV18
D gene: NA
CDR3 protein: CASSGDTYEQYF

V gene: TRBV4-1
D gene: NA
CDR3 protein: CASSQVQGQETQYF

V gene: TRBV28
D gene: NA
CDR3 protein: CASRSLAPPPYEQYF

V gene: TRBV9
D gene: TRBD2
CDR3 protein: CASSGTSGQNIQYF

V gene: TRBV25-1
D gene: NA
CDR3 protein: CASSATFQGDTEAFF

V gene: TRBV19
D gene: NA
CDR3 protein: CASSIGRIETQYF

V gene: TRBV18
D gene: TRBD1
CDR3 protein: CASSRQGAYTGELFF

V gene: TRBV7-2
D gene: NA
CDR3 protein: CASSSGPRSSSGANVLTF

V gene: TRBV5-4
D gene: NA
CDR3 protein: CASRGERVSGYTF

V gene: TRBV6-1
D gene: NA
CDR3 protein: CASSEAWAVPSYEQYF

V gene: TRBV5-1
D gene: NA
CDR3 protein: CASSLDGGGKLFF

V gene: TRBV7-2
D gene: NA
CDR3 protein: CASSPRLGGYGYTF

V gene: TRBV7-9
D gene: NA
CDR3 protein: CASSLVGEQANQPQHF

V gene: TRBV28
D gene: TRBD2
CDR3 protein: CASSPRTGGRGGTQYF

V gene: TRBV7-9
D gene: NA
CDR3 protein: CASSPPDNPGAYGYTF

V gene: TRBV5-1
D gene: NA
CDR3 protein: CASSLAQSGRGETQYF

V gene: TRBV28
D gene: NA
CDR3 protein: CASSAYAAGELFF

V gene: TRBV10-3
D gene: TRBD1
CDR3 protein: CAIRGRDRGRINQPQHF

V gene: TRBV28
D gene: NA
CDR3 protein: CASSLGGRVGGANVLTF

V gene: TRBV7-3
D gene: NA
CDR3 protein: CASSPLSSATGELFF

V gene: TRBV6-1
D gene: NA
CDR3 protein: CASSEFSGVNIQYF

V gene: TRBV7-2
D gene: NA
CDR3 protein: CASSLQGYTEAFF

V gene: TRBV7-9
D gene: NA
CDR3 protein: CASSPGQYNSPLHF

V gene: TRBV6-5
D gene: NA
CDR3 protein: CASRRESSYNEQFF

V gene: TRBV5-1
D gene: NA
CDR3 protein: CASSSRENSPLHF

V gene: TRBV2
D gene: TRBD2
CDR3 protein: CASRKLAGDAGELFF

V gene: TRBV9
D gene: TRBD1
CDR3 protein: CASSHRGSNTIYF

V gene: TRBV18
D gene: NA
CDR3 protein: CASSPGSGTYYTF

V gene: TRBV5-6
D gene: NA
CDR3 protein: CASSPRGSDTIYF

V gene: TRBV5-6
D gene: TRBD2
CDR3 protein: CASSLSGGGIIEQFF